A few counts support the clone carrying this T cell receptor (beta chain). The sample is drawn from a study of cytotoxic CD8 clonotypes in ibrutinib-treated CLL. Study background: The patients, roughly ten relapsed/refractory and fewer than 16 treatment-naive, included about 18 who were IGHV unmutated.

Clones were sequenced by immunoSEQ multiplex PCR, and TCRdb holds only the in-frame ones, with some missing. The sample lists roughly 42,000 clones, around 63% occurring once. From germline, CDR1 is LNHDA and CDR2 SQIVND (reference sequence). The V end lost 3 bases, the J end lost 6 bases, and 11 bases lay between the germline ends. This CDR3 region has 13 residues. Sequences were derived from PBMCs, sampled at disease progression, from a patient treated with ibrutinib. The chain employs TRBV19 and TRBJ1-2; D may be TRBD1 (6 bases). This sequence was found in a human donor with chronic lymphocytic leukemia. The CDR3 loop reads CASSMTGYDGYTF. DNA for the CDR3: TGTGCCAGTAGTATGACAGGTTACGATGGCTACACCTTC.